This entry is about one T cell receptor beta chain. Antigen specificity is unknown. Before any sequencing was done, the ViraFEST assay used viral peptide pools to expand antigen-specific CD4+ T cells. The authors isolated CD4+ T cells after around nine days of culture. Prior SARS-CoV-2 infection was absent in the vaccine recipients, as shown by negative nucleocapsid antibodies. Every well housed some 1.8 million PBMC, which grew in culture alongside around 11 IU/ml IL-2 and 10 ug/ml peptides. Half of the medium was exchanged for IL-2 medium on both days 3 and 7. The data were obtained in a study of vaccination effects on CD4 cells after COVID-19. Study-level findings and limits: Infection-derived and vaccine-derived clones contracted markedly late after vaccination. Recruitment yielded few convalescent patients, and the study had no early post-infection timepoints.

Looked up from germline, CDR1 is SGHTA and CDR2 is FQGTGA. The CDR3 is made up of 14 amino acids. The J segment lost 4 bases and the V segment lost 6 bases, leaving 7 bases of the junction unmatched. Here immunoSEQ multiplex PCR was the method, and the copy in TCRdb shows in-frame clones only, minus some. The sample holds tens of thousands of clones, around 78% seen once. This material consisted of CD4+ T cells from PBMCs cultured with SARS-CoV-2 spike peptides, taken before COVID-19 vaccination. This receptor was taken from a human donor who received a COVID-19 vaccine. The chain recombines TRBV7-3 with TRBJ2-3; 7 nucleotides match TRBD1. The CDR3 here is CASSDDRVADTQYF. The CDR3 DNA is TGTGCCAGCAGTGACGACAGGGTAGCAGATACGCAGTATTTT.